These 30 T cell receptor beta chains originate from one sample sequenced in a study of patients and donors after allogeneic stem cell transplantation. A single record per CDR3 protein comes from TCRdb applying MiXCR to the RT-PCR reads. The data contain about 960,000 distinct CDR3 sequences, 18% of them singletons. The source material was blood, either unsorted or a sorted T cell fraction (not recorded which). Every receptor here comes from a human donor who was either an allogeneic HSCT recipient or a stem cell or donor lymphocyte infusion donor (not recorded which). It is not recorded whose cells these are; they may come from a transplant donor.

This clonotype was seen many times. The chain links TRBV6-2 or TRBV6-3 to TRBJ1-1; tentatively, D is TRBD1 (6 bases). Germline V lookup: CDR1 MNHEY, CDR2 SVGEGT. There are 15 residues in the CDR3. Trimming removed 6 bases from V and 5 bases from J, with 19 bases in between. This chain's CDR3 is CASRYRDTVTTEAFF. The DNA for the CDR3 is TGTGCCAGCAGATACCGGGACACAGTCACGACTGAAGCTTTCTTT.

The chain is built from TRBV9 and TRBJ1-6; D remains ambiguous. The V gene lost 1 base and the J gene lost 7 bases, with 9 bases spanning the gap. Germline V gene lookup returns CDR1 SGDLS and CDR2 YYNGEE. The CDR3 spans 14 residues. The CDR3 DNA reads as TGTGCCAGCAGCGTATCGGGTGAGAATTCACCCCTCCACTTT. Translating gives CASSVSGENSPLHF.

This clonotype was seen only a few times. The V call is TRBV25-1, the J call TRBJ1-5; a weak D match, TRBD1 (6 bases). The V gene's germline CDR1 is MGHDK and CDR2 SYGVNS. The CDR3 consists of 16 residues. Trimming took 3 bases from V and 2 from J, leaving 14 bases between them. The CDR3 sequence: CASSDKGDRGNQPQHF. CDR3 sequence (DNA): TGTGCCAGCAGTGACAAGGGGGATAGGGGCAATCAGCCCCAGCATTTT.

This clonotype has more than one count but fewer than ten. The genes are TRBV9 and TRBJ2-7; 9 bases fit TRBD1. V was pared by 3 bases and J by 1 base, with 14 bases of the junction left unmatched. The CDR3 is 18 residues long. Germline V gene data show CDR1 as SGDLS and CDR2 as YYNGEE. The DNA for the CDR3 is TGTGCCAGCAGCGGAGGGAGATCCGGGACAGGGTCTTCCTACGAGCAGTACTTC. This gives the protein CASSGGRSGTGSSYEQYF.

The chain combines TRBV5-1 with TRBJ1-2; 9 bases align to TRBD1. CDR1 is SGHRS and CDR2 is YFSETQ in the germline V gene. The CDR3 runs 17 residues. J lost 4 bases, V lost 2 bases, and 12 bases had no gene match. The CDR3 spells CASSLGPGQGLFYGYTF. In nucleotides, the CDR3 is TGCGCCAGCAGCTTAGGACCGGGACAGGGATTATTCTATGGCTACACCTTC.

This clonotype has only a few counts. The rearrangement links TRBV6-1 to TRBJ2-1, with a weak D call TRBD2 (6 bases). The germline V and J ends were trimmed by 7 bases and 6 bases, with 10 bases remaining between them. CDR3 length: 12 amino acids. The germline gives CDR1 MNHNS, CDR2 SASEGT. CDR3 sequence reads: CASTGTSNEQFF. In DNA form, the CDR3 reads TGTGCCAGCACAGGGACTTCCAATGAGCAGTTCTTC.

The sample holds a few counts of this clonotype. This chain uses TRBV20-1 with TRBJ2-7; tentatively, D is TRBD1 or TRBD2 (6 bases each). The CDR3 has 15 residues. Germline CDR1 reads DFQATT; CDR2 reads SNEGSKA (reference sequence). Trimming removed 6 bases from V and 4 bases from J, with 22 bases in between. Here the CDR3 DNA reads TGCAGTGCCGGTCCCCGGGGGCAAGTAGGGTACGAGCAGTACTTC. Its protein product is CSAGPRGQVGYEQYF.

This clonotype was seen only a few times. The rearrangement joins TRBV29-1 to TRBJ2-1, with 11 bases matching TRBD2. Losses at the gene ends were 3 bases for V and 3 bases for J; bases not matched to a gene: 4. Germline V gene data show CDR1 as SQVTM and CDR2 as ANQGSEA. The CDR3 has 15 amino acids. CDR3 bases: TGCAGCGTTGATCCCCTAGCGGGGGGCTACAATGAGCAGTTCTTC. Its translation: CSVDPLAGGYNEQFF.

The J gene is TRBJ2-2, the V gene TRBV30; D gene ambiguous. Germline V lookup: CDR1 GTSNPN, CDR2 SVGIG (reference sequence). The ends were cut back, 3 bases at V and 2 bases at J, with 7 bases in the middle. The CDR3 consists of 13 residues. The DNA for the CDR3 is TGTGCCTGGAGGGCGTCCAACACCGGGGAGCTGTTTTTT. Translation gives CAWRASNTGELFF.

This clonotype was picked up many times. CDR3 region: CASSFSGGYQETQYF. CDR3 in DNA: TGTGCCAGCAGTTTCTCAGGGGGGTACCAAGAGACCCAGTACTTC. The chain recombines TRBV12-3 or TRBV12-4 with TRBJ2-5, with D perhaps TRBD1 (7 bases). V lost 3 bases and J 0 bases, leaving 11 bases between the germline ends. The CDR3 has 15 amino acids.

The gene calls are TRBV9 and TRBJ2-3; D might be TRBD1 (6 bases). The CDR3 totals 13 residues. The germline V gene has CDR1 SGDLS and CDR2 YYNGEE. Trimming cost V 3 bases and J 6 bases, with 11 bases left between them. The CDR3 sequence: CASSGQGPDTQYF. For the CDR3, the DNA is TGTGCCAGCAGCGGTCAGGGGCCTGATACGCAGTATTTT.

CDR3 amino acids: CASSPGLQGGYTF. CDR3 DNA: TGCGCCAGCAGCCCGGGCCTCCAGGGGGGCTACACCTTC. This rearrangement joins TRBV5-1 to TRBJ1-2; a weak D match, TRBD1 (6 bases). Deletions cut 4 bases from V and 8 bases from J, with 15 bases between. The CDR3 runs to 13 residues. Germline V gene lookup returns CDR1 SGHRS and CDR2 YFSETQ.

Note on this clonotype: At one end the junction does not follow the germline gene, possibly because of a read error. The CDR3 here is CASSQTDRNTDTQYF. DNA of the CDR3: TGTGCTAGCAGCCAGACCGACAGGAACACAGATACGCAGTATTTT. The chain joins TRBV7-7 to TRBJ2-3; tentative D call: TRBD1 (6 bases). CDR1 and CDR2 from the germline V gene are SSHAT and FNYEAQ (reference sequence). The CDR3 loop spans 15 amino acids.

The J gene is TRBJ2-7, the V gene TRBV18; 8 bases are a match to TRBD1. The germline V gene encodes CDR1 KGHSH and CDR2 LQKENI. V was clipped by 4 bases and J by 6 bases; unmatched bases: 8. The length of the CDR3 is 14 residues. CDR3 amino acids: CASSRYRGDLEQYF. CDR3 nucleotides: TGTGCCAGCTCACGATACAGGGGGGACCTCGAGCAGTACTTC.

The CDR3 reads CSASLPSGIQYF. DNA for the CDR3: TGCAGTGCTAGCCTCCCCTCAGGAATCCAGTACTTC. The V call is TRBV20-1, the J call TRBJ2-7, with no clear D. Germline CDR1 DFQATT, CDR2 SNEGSKA (reference sequence). V was clipped by 3 bases and J by 10 bases, with 16 bases between them. CDR3 size: 12 residues.

This clonotype was detected only a few times. V and J are TRBV7-3 and TRBJ2-1; TRBD1 matches at 7 bases. V lost 1 base, J lost 7 bases, and 7 bases stayed unmatched. The CDR3 runs 15 residues. In germline, CDR1 is SGHTA, CDR2 FQGTGA. CDR3 protein: CASSLMWTGENEQFF. In DNA, the CDR3 is TGTGCCAGCAGCTTAATGTGGACAGGTGAAAATGAGCAGTTCTTC.

Only a few counts were recorded for this clonotype. This may be a read error: a much more frequent sequence differs by one nucleotide. The V gene is TRBV13, the J gene TRBJ2-1; a possible D gene is TRBD2 (6 bases). CDR1 PRHDT and CDR2 FYEKMQ come from the germline V gene (reference sequence). The CDR3 totals 11 residues. V lost 4 bases and J lost 9, with 7 bases in between. The CDR3 DNA is TGTGCCAGCAGCTCAGCGGGTGAGCAGTTCTTC. Translated: CASSSAGEQFF.

The rearrangement links TRBV14 to TRBJ2-1; no firm D call. Germline V lookup: CDR1 SGHDN, CDR2 FVKESK. This CDR3 region has 15 residues. V was clipped by 1 base and J by 10 bases, with 17 bases between them. CDR3: CASSQVLWVLREQFF. CDR3 bases: TGTGCCAGCAGCCAAGTGTTATGGGTTTTAAGAGAGCAGTTCTTC.

This clonotype was observed a few times. V and J are TRBV2 and TRBJ1-1, with D maybe TRBD1 (6 bases). This CDR3 spans 11 amino acids. Germline assignment: CDR1 SNHLY and CDR2 FYNNEI. Trimming cost V 6 bases and J 8 bases, with 10 bases left between them. CDR3 region: CASRIRGEAFF. The CDR3 nucleotides are TGTGCCAGCAGAATAAGGGGGGAAGCTTTCTTT.

This clonotype appeared a few times. The V and J genes are TRBV5-1 and TRBJ2-7, with unresolved D. From germline, CDR1 is SGHRS and CDR2 YFSETQ. The CDR3 has 15 amino acids. The germline V and J ends were trimmed by 4 bases and 4 bases, with 18 bases remaining between them. CDR3 amino acids: CASSPLPGNPYEQYF. In DNA form, the CDR3 reads TGCGCCAGCAGCCCCCTACCTGGGAACCCGTACGAGCAGTACTTC.

The chain combines TRBV7-2 with TRBJ2-3; 7 bases agree with TRBD2. With V trimmed by 6 bases and J by 4 bases, 7 bases remained unmatched. There are 14 residues in the CDR3. Germline V CDR1 and CDR2: SGHTA, FQGNSA. The CDR3 DNA reads as TGTGCCAGCAGAGAAGCGGGGTCGTCAGATACGCAGTATTTT. This codes for CASREAGSSDTQYF.

The chain links TRBV4-3 to TRBJ2-2, with 10 nucleotides matching TRBD1. The CDR3 has 14 amino acids. V gave up 6 bases and J gave up 6 bases; unmatched junction bases: 4. CDR1 LGHNA and CDR2 YSLEER come from the germline V gene. The CDR3 coding sequence is TGCGCCAGCAGTCAGACAGGGGGCCCCGGGGAGCTGTTTTTT. Its translation is CASSQTGGPGELFF.

This clonotype was counted once. The chain couples TRBV5-1 to TRBJ2-7, with a weak D call TRBD1 (6 bases). In germline, CDR1 is SGHRS, CDR2 YFSETQ. V shed 3 bases and J shed 6 bases, with 13 bases lying between them. This CDR3 has 13 residues. The CDR3 reads CASSSGTQGEQYF. The DNA of the CDR3 is TGCGCCAGCAGCTCCGGGACACAGGGCGAGCAGTACTTC.

The chain is built from TRBV29-1 and TRBJ1-1, with D possibly TRBD1 on 5 matching bases. The CDR3 totals 11 residues. Per the germline V gene, CDR1 is SQVTM and CDR2 is ANQGSEA. The CDR3 loop reads CMGELNTEAFF. The DNA of the CDR3 is TGCATGGGGGAACTGAACACTGAAGCTTTCTTT.

The V gene is TRBV9, the J gene TRBJ2-3, with D uncertain. The CDR3 runs to 14 residues. CDR1 is SGDLS and CDR2 is YYNGEE in the germline V gene. V lost 0 bases and J lost 2, with 7 bases in between. The CDR3 sequence: CASSVDWLTDTQYF. For the CDR3, the DNA is TGTGCCAGCAGCGTAGACTGGCTCACAGATACGCAGTATTTT. The entire variable domain, with the rest obtained from reference TRBV9 and TRBJ2-3, is as follows: DSGVTQTPKHLITATGQRVTLRCSPRSGDLSVYWYQQSLDQGLQFLIQYYNGEERAKGNILERFSAQQFPDLHSELNLSSLELGDSALYFCASSVDWLTDTQYFGPGTRLTVL.

This clonotype was seen more than once but under ten times. This chain uses TRBV25-1 with TRBJ2-7; D might be TRBD1 (6 bases). Germline V lookup: CDR1 MGHDK, CDR2 SYGVNS. This CDR3 region has 16 residues. V was trimmed by 7 bases and J by 4 bases, leaving 23 bases between them. CDR3 loop: CASTPARGPSPYEQYF. The CDR3 DNA reads TGTGCCAGCACCCCCGCCAGGGGCCCATCTCCTTACGAGCAGTACTTC.

The rearrangement joins TRBV12-3 or TRBV12-4 to TRBJ1-1; TRBD1 matches at 9 bases. CDR3 length: 14 amino acids. V trimming: 6 bases; J trimming: 3 bases; junction bases outside the gene matches: 5. The CDR3 region has the DNA TGTGCCAGCAGAAGGACAGGGGTTGACACTGAAGCTTTCTTT. The encoded protein is CASRRTGVDTEAFF.

This clonotype showed up just a few times. CDR3 amino acids: CSARLAWDDEQFF. The CDR3 DNA follows: TGCAGTGCTAGACTTGCTTGGGACGATGAGCAGTTCTTC. This chain links TRBV20-1 with TRBJ2-1; either TRBD1 or TRBD2 may supply D (5 bases each). This CDR3 region has 13 residues. Trimming removed 2 bases at V and 8 bases at J, with 13 bases between. Germline V CDR1 and CDR2: DFQATT, SNEGSKA (reference sequence).

This clonotype was recorded many times. V usage is TRBV20-1 and J usage is TRBJ1-2; possible D gene TRBD1, 5 bases. Trimming took off 1 base at V and 7 bases at J, with 13 bases between the two ends. The germline gives CDR1 DFQATT, CDR2 SNEGSKA (reference sequence). There are 13 residues in the CDR3. The CDR3 reads CSARGGLGAGYTF. CDR3 DNA sequence: TGCAGTGCTAGAGGAGGGTTAGGGGCTGGCTACACCTTC.

Only a few counts were recorded for this clonotype. The rearrangement uses TRBV9 and TRBJ2-5; D may match TRBD1 or TRBD2 (6 bases each). The germline CDR1 and CDR2 sequences are SGDLS and YYNGEE. This CDR3 is built from 16 residues. Deletions cut 0 bases from V and 4 bases from J, with 16 bases between. The CDR3 protein is CASSVGGLGGTETQYF. CDR3 DNA sequence: TGTGCCAGCAGCGTAGGGGGGCTAGGAGGGACAGAGACCCAGTACTTC.